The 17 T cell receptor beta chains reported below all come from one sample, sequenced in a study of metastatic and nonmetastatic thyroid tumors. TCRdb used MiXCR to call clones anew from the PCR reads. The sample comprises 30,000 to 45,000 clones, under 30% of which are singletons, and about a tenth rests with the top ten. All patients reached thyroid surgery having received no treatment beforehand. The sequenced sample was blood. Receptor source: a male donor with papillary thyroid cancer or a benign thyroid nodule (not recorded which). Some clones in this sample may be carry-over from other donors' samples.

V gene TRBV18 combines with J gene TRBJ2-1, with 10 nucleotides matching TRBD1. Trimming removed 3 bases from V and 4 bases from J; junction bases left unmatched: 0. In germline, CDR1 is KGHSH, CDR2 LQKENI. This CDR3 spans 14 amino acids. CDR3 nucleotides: TGTGCCAGCTCACCGGGACAGGGGTACAATGAGCAGTTCTTC. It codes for CASSPGQGYNEQFF.

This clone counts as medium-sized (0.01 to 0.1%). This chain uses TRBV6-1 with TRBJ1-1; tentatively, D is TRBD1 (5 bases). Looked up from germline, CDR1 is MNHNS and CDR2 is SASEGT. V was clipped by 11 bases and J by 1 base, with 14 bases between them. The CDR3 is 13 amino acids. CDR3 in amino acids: CAESGTENTEAFF. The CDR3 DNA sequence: TGTGCCGAATCCGGGACGGAGAACACTGAAGCTTTCTTT.

Here the CDR3 DNA reads TGTGCCAGCAACGCCCCACAGGACGGTTCCTACGAGCAGTACTTC. Protein sequence: CASNAPQDGSYEQYF. The chain combines TRBV2 with TRBJ2-7, with TRBD1 as a possible D gene (5 bases). Trimming shortened V by 7 bases and J by 1 base, and 17 bases separated the two germline ends. CDR3 size: 15 residues. Per the germline V gene, CDR1 is SNHLY and CDR2 is FYNNEI.

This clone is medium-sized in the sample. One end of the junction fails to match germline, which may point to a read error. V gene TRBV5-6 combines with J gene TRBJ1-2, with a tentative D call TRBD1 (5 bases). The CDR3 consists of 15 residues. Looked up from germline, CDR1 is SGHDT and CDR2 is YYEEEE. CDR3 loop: CASCLGQLKNYGYTF. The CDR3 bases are TGTGCCAGCTGCTTGGGGCAGTTAAAAAACTATGGCTACACCTTC.

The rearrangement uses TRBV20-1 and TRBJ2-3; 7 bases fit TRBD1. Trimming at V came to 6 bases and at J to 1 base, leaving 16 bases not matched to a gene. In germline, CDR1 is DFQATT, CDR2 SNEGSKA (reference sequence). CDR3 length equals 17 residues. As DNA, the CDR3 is TGCAGTGCACATGAAGGGGGCGGGTATTCGCGCACAGATACGCAGTATTTT. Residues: CSAHEGGGYSRTDTQYF.

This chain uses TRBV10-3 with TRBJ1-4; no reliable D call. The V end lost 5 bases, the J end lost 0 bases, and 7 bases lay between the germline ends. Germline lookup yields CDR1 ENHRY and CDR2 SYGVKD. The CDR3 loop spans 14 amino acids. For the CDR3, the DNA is TGTGCCATCAGTACGTCTGCAACTAATGAAAAACTGTTTTTT. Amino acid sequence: CAISTSATNEKLFF.

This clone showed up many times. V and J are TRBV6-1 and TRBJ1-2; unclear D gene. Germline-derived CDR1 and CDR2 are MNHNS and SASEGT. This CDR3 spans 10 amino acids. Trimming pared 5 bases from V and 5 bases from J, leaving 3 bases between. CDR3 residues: CASSTYGYTF. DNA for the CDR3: TGTGCCAGCAGTACTTATGGCTACACCTTC.

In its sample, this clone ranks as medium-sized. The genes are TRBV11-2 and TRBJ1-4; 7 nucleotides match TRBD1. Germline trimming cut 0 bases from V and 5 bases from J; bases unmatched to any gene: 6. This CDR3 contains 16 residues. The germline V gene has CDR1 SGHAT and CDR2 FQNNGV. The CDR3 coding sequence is TGTGCCAGCAGCTTAGATCGGGGACAGAGCAATGAAAAACTGTTTTTT. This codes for CASSLDRGQSNEKLFF.

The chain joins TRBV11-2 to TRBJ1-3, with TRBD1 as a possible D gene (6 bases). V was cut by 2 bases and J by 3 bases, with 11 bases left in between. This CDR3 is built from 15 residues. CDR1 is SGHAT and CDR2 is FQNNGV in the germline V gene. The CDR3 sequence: CASSLTTGHGNTIYF. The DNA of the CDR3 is TGTGCCAGCAGCTTAACAACAGGGCATGGAAACACCATATATTTT. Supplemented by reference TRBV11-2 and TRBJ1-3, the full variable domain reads EAGVAQSPRYKIIEKRQSVAFWCNPISGHATLYWYQQILGQGPKLLIQFQNNGVVDDSQLPKDRFSAERLKGVDSTLKIQPAKLEDSAVYLCASSLTTGHGNTIYFGEGSWLTVV.

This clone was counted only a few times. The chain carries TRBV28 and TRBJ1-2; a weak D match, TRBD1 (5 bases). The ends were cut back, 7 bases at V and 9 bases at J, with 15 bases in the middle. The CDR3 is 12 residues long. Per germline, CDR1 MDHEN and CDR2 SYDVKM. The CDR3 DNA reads TGTGCCAGCACAACAGGTAGAGTGCGCTACACCTTC. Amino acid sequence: CASTTGRVRYTF.

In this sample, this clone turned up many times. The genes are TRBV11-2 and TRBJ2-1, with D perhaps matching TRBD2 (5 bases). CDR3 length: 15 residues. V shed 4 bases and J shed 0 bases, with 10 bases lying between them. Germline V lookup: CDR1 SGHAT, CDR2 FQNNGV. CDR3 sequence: CASSSLRGSYNEQFF. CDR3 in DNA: TGTGCCAGCAGCTCCCTACGGGGCTCCTACAATGAGCAGTTCTTC.

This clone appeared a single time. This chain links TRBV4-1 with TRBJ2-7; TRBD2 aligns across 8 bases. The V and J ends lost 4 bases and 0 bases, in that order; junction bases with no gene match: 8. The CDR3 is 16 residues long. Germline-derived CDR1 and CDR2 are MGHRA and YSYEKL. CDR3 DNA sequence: TGCGCCAGCAGCCCCGGCGGGGGGCCGAGCTCCTACGAGCAGTACTTC. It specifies CASSPGGGPSSYEQYF.

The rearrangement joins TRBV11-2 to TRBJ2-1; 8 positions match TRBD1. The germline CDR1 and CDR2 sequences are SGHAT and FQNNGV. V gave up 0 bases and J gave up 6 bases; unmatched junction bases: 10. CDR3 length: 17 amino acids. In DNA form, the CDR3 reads TGTGCCAGCAGCTTAGATCGGGGGACAGGAGTTGGCAATGAGCAGTTCTTC. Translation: CASSLDRGTGVGNEQFF.

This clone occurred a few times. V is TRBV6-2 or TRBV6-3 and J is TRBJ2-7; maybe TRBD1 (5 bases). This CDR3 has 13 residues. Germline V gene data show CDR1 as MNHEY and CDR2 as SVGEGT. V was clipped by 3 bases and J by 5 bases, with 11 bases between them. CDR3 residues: CASSYDRHHEQYF. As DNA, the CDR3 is TGTGCCAGCAGTTATGACAGACACCACGAGCAGTACTTC.

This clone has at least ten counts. DNA of the CDR3: TGTGCCAGCAGACCCCTGAGTGGGAGCTCGGGCTACACCTTC. Its protein is CASRPLSGSSGYTF. The V and J genes are TRBV6-1 and TRBJ1-2; D is ambiguous. The CDR3 consists of 14 residues. Per germline, CDR1 MNHNS and CDR2 SASEGT. V was clipped by 6 bases and J by 8 bases, with 19 bases between them.

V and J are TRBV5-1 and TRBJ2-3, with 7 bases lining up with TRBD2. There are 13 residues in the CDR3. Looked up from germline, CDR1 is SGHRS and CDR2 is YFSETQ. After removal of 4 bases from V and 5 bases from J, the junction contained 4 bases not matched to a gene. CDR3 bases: TGCGCCAGCAGCGGGCGGGGGAGAGATACGCAGTATTTT. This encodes CASSGRGRDTQYF.

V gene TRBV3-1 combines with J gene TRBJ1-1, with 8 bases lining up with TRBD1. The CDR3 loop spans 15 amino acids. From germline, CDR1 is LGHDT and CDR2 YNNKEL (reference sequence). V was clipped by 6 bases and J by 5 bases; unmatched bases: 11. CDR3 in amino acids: CASSFFGQGRTEAFF. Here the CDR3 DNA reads TGTGCCAGCAGTTTTTTCGGACAGGGAAGGACTGAAGCTTTCTTT.